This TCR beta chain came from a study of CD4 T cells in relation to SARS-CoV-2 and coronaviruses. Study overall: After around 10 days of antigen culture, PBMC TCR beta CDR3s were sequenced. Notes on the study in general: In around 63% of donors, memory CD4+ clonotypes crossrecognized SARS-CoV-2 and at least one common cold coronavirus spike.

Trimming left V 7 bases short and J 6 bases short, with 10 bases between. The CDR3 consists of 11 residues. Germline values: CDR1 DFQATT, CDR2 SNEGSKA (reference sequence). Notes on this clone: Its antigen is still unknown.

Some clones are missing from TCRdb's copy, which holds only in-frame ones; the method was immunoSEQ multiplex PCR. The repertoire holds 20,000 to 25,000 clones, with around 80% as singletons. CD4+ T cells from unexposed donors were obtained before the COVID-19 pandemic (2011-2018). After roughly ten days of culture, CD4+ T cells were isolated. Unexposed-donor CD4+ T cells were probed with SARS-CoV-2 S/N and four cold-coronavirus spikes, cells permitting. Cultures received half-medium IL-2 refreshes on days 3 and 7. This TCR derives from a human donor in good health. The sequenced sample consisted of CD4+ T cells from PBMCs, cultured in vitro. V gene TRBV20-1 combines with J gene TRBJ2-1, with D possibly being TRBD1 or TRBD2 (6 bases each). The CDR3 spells CSGGRGNEQFF. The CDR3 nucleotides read TGCAGTGGGGGGCGGGGCAATGAGCAGTTCTTC.